This note documents a single T cell receptor (beta chain) sequence. Its antigen is currently unknown. The data derive from a study of T cell repertoires in cytomegalovirus infection. Study in general: Peptides in the study included HLA-C-restricted and HLA-B-restricted CMV epitopes. Evidence of both CMV infection and a matching HLA type came from public TCR beta signatures.

The germline V gene has CDR1 SGHTA and CDR2 FQGNSA. This CDR3 contains 13 residues. The ends lost 7 bases at V and 2 bases at J; junction bases unmatched: 3. TCRdb processed the reads anew with MiXCR; each CDR3 protein has one entry. This table holds approximately 500,000 distinct CDR3 sequences, roughly a third found once. Study conclusions and caveats: People with CMV and the relevant HLA were identified by cumulative public TCR beta family frequency. HLA-C-restricted CMV-specific TCR beta clonotypes were dominant in the ex vivo response.

This TCR was recovered from a human donor in good health (CMV status not recorded). Some clones in this sample may be carry-over from other donors' samples. The rearrangement links TRBV7-2 to TRBJ2-3, with 7 bases that match TRBD1. The input for sequencing was cultured PBMCs, taken from culture after CMV antigen stimulation. As DNA, the CDR3 is TGTGCCAGCAAGGGACAGAACACAGATACGCAGTATTTT. This encodes CASKGQNTDTQYF.